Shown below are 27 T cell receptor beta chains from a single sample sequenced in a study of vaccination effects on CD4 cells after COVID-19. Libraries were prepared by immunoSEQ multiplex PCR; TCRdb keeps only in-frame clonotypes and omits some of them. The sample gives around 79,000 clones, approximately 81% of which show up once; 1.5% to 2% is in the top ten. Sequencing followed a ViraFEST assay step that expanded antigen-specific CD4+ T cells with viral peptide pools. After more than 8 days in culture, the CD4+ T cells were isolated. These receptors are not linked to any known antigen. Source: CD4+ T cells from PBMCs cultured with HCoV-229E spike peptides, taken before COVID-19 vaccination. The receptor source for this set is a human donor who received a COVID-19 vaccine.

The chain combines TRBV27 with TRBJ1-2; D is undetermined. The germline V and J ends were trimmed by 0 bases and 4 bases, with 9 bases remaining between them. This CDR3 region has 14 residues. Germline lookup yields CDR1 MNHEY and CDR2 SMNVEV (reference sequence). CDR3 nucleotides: TGTGCCAGCAGTTTATCTGCGAGGGTCTATGGCTACACCTTC. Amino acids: CASSLSARVYGYTF.

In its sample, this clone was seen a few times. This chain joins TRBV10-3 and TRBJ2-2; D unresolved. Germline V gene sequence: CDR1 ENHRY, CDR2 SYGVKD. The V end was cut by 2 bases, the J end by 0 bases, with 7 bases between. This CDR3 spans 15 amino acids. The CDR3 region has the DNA TGTGCCATCAGTGAGCCCCCTCCGAACACCGGGGAGCTGTTTTTT. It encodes CAISEPPPNTGELFF.

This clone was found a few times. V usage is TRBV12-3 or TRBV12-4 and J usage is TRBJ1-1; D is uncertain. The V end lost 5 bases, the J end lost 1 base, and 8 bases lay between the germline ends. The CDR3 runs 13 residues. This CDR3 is CASSRARNTEAFF. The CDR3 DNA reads TGTGCCAGCAGTCGGGCGCGGAACACTGAAGCTTTCTTT.

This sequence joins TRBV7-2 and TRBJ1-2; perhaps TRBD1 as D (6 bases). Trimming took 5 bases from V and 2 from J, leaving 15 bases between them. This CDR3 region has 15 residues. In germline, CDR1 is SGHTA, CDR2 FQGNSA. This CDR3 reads CASSLRQGRNYGYTF. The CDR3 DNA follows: TGTGCCAGCAGCCTTCGTCAGGGGCGAAACTATGGCTACACCTTC.

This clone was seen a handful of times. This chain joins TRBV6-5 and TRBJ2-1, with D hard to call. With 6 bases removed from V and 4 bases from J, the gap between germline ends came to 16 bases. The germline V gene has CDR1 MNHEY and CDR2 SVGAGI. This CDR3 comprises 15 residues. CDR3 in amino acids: CASRSLIALYNEQFF. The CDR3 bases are TGTGCCAGCAGGAGTTTAATAGCACTGTACAATGAGCAGTTCTTC.

CDR3 region: CASSPKGGYTGELFF. The CDR3 DNA reads TGTGCCAGCAGCCCCAAGGGCGGGTATACCGGGGAGCTGTTTTTT. J is TRBJ2-2 and V is TRBV7-3; possibly TRBD2 for D (5 bases). This CDR3 has 15 amino acids. Germline CDR1 reads SGHTA; CDR2 reads FQGTGA. The V end lost 5 bases, the J end lost 5 bases, and 15 bases lay between the germline ends.

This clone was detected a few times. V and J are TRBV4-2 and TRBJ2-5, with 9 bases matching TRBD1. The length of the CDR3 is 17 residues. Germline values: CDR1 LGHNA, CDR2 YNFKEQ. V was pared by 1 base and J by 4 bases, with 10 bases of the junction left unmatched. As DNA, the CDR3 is TGTGCCAGCAGCCAAGCTACAGGGGGCAATCTAGGAGAGACCCAGTACTTC. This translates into CASSQATGGNLGETQYF.

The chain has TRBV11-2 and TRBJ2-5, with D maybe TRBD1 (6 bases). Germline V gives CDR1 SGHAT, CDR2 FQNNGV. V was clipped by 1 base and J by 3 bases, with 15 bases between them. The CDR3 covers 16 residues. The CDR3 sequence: CASSLVAGAKEETQYF. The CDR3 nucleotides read TGTGCCAGCAGCTTAGTTGCAGGGGCAAAGGAAGAGACCCAGTACTTC.

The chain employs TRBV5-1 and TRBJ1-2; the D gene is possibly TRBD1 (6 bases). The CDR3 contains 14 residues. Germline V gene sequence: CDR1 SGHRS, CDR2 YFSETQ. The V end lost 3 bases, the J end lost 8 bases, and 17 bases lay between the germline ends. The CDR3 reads CASSWSGGQRGYTF. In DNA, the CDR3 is TGCGCCAGCAGCTGGAGTGGGGGGCAGAGAGGCTACACCTTC.

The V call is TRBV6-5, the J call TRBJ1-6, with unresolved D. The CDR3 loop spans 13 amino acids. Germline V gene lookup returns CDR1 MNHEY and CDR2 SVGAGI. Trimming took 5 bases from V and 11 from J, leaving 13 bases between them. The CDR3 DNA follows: TGTGCCAGCAGTCCCCGTTCAGGTGCACCCCTCCACTTT. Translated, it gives CASSPRSGAPLHF.

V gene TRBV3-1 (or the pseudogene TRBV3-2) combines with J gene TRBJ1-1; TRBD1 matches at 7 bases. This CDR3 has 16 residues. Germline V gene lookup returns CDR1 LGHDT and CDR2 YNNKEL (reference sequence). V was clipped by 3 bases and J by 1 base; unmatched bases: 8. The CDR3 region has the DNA TGTGCCAGCAGCCATCGACAGGGTAGGACGAACACTGAAGCTTTCTTT. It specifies CASSHRQGRTNTEAFF.

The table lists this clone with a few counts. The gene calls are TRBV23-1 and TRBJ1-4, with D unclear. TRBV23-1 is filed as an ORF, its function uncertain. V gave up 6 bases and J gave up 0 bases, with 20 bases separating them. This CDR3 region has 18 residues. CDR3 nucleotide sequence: TGCGCCAGCAGCCAAACCCTCCCGTCAGGAGCAACTAATGAAAAACTGTTTTTT. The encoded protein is CASSQTLPSGATNEKLFF.

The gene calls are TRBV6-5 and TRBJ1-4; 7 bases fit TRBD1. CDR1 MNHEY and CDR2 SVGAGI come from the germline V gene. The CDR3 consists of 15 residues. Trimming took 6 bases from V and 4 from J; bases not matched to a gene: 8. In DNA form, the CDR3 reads TGTGCCAGCAGACGGGGCGGGACAGTTAATGAAAAACTGTTTTTT. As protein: CASRRGGTVNEKLFF.

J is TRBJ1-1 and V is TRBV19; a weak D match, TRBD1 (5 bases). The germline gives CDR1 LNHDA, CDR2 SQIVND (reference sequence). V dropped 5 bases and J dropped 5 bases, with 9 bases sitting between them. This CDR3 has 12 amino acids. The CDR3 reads CASSQAGTEAFF. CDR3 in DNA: TGTGCCAGTAGTCAGGCAGGGACTGAAGCTTTCTTT.

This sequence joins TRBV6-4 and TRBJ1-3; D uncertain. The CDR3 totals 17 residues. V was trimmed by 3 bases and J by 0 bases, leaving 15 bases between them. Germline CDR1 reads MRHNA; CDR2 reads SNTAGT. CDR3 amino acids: CASSEQLPLFSGNTIYF. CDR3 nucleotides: TGTGCCAGCAGTGAGCAGTTGCCCCTCTTCTCTGGAAACACCATATATTTT.

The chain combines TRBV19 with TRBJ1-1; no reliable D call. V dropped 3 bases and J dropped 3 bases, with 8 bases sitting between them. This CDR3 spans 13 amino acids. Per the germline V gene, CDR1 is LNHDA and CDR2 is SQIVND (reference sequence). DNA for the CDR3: TGTGCCAGTAGTATGCAGTTATACACTGAAGCTTTCTTT. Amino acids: CASSMQLYTEAFF.

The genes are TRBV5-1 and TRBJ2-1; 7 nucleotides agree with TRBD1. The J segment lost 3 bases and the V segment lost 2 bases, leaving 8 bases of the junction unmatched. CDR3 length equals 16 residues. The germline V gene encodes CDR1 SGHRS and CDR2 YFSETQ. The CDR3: CASSFSTGASYNEQFF. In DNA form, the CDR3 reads TGCGCCAGCAGCTTCTCCACAGGGGCCAGCTACAATGAGCAGTTCTTC.

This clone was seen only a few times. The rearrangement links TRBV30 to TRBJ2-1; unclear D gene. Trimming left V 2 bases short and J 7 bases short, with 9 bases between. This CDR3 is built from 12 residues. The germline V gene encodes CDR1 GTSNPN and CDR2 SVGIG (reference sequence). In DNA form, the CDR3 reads TGTGCCTGGAGTCCCACCCCGAATGAGCAGTTCTTC. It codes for CAWSPTPNEQFF. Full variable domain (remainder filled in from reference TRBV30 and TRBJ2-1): SQTIHQWPATLVQPVGSPLSLECTVEGTSNPNLYWYRQAAGRGLQLLFYSVGIGQISSEVPQNLSASRPQDRQFILSSKKLLLSDSGFYLCAWSPTPNEQFFGPGTRLTVL.

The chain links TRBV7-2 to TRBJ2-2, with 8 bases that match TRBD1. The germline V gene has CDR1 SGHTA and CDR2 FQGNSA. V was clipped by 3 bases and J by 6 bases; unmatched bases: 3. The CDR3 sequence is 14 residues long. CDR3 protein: CASSFTQGAGELFF. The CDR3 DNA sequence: TGTGCCAGCAGCTTCACACAGGGGGCCGGGGAGCTGTTTTTT.

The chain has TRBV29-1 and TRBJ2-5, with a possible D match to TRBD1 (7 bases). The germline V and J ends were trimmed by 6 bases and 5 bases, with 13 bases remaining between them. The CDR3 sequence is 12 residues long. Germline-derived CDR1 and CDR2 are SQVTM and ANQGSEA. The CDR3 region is CSVVTGRETQYF. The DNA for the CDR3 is TGCAGCGTCGTGACAGGGAGGGAGACCCAGTACTTC.

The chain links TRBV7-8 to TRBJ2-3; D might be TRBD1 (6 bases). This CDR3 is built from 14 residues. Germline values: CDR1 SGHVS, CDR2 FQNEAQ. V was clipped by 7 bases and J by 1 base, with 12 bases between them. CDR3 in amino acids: CASKVGAGTDTQYF. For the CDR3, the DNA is TGTGCCAGCAAGGTGGGGGCTGGCACAGATACGCAGTATTTT.

Here the CDR3 reads CASSLGQGSYNEQFF. The CDR3 region has the DNA TGTGCCAGCAGCTTGGGACAGGGTTCCTACAATGAGCAGTTCTTC. This chain joins TRBV11-3 and TRBJ2-1; 9 nucleotides align to TRBD1. The germline gives CDR1 SGHNT, CDR2 YENEEA. V lost 3 bases to trimming and J lost 1 base; unmatched junction nucleotides: 1. The CDR3 is 15 amino acids.

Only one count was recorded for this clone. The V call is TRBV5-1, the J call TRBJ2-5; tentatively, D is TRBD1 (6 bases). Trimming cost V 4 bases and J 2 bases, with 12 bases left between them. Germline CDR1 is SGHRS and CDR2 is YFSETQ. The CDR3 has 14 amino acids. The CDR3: CASSVGTYQETQYF. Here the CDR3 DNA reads TGCGCCAGCAGCGTAGGGACATATCAAGAGACCCAGTACTTC.

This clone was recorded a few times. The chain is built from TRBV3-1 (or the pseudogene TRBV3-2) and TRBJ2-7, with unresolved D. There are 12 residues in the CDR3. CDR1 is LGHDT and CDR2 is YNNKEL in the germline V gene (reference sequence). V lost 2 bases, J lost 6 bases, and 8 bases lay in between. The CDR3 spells CASSQTSGEQYV. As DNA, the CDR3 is TGTGCCAGCAGCCAAACATCGGGCGAGCAGTACGTC.

This CDR3 is CASSQDPILYSPLHF. The CDR3 coding sequence is TGCGCCAGCAGCCAAGATCCCATCCTTTATTCACCCCTCCACTTT. This sequence joins TRBV4-3 and TRBJ1-6; no clear D gene. Trimming took 0 bases from V and 8 from J, leaving 11 bases between them. Germline values: CDR1 LGHNA, CDR2 YSLEER. CDR3 length: 15 residues.

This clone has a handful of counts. CDR3 protein: CATSRAAGSESPLHF. The DNA for the CDR3 is TGTGCCACCAGCAGAGCGGCCGGGTCGGAATCACCCCTCCACTTT. The V gene is TRBV15, the J gene TRBJ1-6; D is unclear. The ends were cut back, 1 base at V and 10 bases at J, with 14 bases in the middle. The CDR3 is made up of 15 amino acids. Germline V gives CDR1 LNHNV, CDR2 YYDKDF (reference sequence).

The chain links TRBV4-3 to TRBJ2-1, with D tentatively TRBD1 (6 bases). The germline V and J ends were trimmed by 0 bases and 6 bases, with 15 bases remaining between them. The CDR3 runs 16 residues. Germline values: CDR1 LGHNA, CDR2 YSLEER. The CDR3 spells CASSQDAAGAGNEQFF. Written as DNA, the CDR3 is TGCGCCAGCAGCCAAGATGCGGCAGGGGCAGGCAATGAGCAGTTCTTC.